This T cell receptor (beta chain) was captured in a study of cytomegalovirus exposure and HLA in healthy donors. Study observations and caveats: Testing in vitro showed a few CMV-associated chains specific for CMV antigens.

Regarding this clone: What it binds is unknown.

PCR amplification relied on 60 Vbeta primers (plus 13 Jbeta primers). Sequencing was performed with immunoSEQ multiplex PCR; in TCRdb, only in-frame clones are kept and a portion is missing. The sample lists around 100,000 clones; 60% to 80% were seen once. Germline CDR1 reads MNHEY; CDR2 reads SMNVEV (reference sequence). The CDR3 has 15 amino acids. V was clipped by 5 bases and J by 6 bases; unmatched bases: 10. The chain carries TRBV27 and TRBJ2-3; TRBD2 aligns across 8 bases. Sequencing was carried out using PBMCs. The clonotype was recovered from a young man in good health and CMV-seropositive. For the CDR3, the DNA is TGTGCCAGCAGTCCAACTAGCGGCTTGATGGATACGCAGTATTTT. This translates into CASSPTSGLMDTQYF.